These 19 T cell receptor beta chains were all obtained from the same sample, sequenced in a study of blood T cells in healthy people across ages. Through a sample-barcoded 5' primer and a J-beta primer mix, a second PCR was run for roughly 6 to 12 cycles. Using its own MiXCR run on the 5' RACE reads, TCRdb lists one record per CDR3 protein. The sample has hundreds of thousands of distinct CDR3 sequences, 20% to 25% seen once. The sample taken for sequencing was blood. These receptors were taken from an older man in good health.

The chain employs TRBV24-1 and TRBJ2-3; D gene unclear. Looked up from germline, CDR1 is KGHDR and CDR2 is SFDVKD. CDR3 length: 11 residues. V was clipped by 5 bases and J by 5 bases, with 4 bases between them. CDR3 bases: TGTGCCACCAGTGCGAGAGATACGCAGTATTTT. Its translation is CATSARDTQYF.

The chain is built from TRBV20-1 and TRBJ2-5; no firm D call. The CDR3 is 12 residues long. Germline lookup yields CDR1 DFQATT and CDR2 SNEGSKA (reference sequence). V lost 7 bases and J lost 4, with 13 bases in between. The CDR3 DNA follows: TGCAGTGGGACCGCGCAGGTAGAGACCCAGTACTTC. Amino acid sequence: CSGTAQVETQYF.

The chain couples TRBV14 to TRBJ2-5, with 7 bases identical to TRBD1. CDR3 size: 15 residues. CDR1 is SGHDN and CDR2 is FVKESK in the germline V gene. After removal of 0 bases from V and 3 bases from J, the junction contained 4 bases not matched to a gene. CDR3 region: CASSQDSGTEETQYF. The CDR3 coding sequence is TGTGCCAGCAGCCAAGATTCCGGGACAGAAGAGACCCAGTACTTC.

This clonotype turned up a few times. The chain joins TRBV20-1 to TRBJ2-7; no reliable D call. This CDR3 comprises 15 residues. Germline V lookup: CDR1 DFQATT, CDR2 SNEGSKA (reference sequence). V lost 6 bases and J 0 bases, leaving 18 bases between the germline ends. The CDR3 protein is CSATQGTTSSYEQYF. The DNA of the CDR3 is TGCAGTGCAACTCAAGGAACCACCAGCTCCTACGAGCAGTACTTC.

This clonotype showed up just a few times. J is TRBJ2-5 and V is TRBV29-1; 12 positions agree with TRBD2. The DNA end favors TRBJ2-1, so the J call may be wrong. Germline loops: CDR1 SQVTM, CDR2 ANQGSEA. The CDR3 extends over 17 amino acids. The CDR3 DNA follows: TGCAGCGTTGACCCGCTAGCGGGAGGGCTAAGCTACAATGAGCAGTTCTTC. Its protein is CSVDPLAGGLSYNEQFF.

The chain joins TRBV6-1 to TRBJ2-1, with unresolved D. The V and J ends lost 7 bases and 5 bases respectively, with 12 bases between them. CDR1 and CDR2 from the germline V gene are MNHNS and SASEGT. This CDR3 is 13 amino acids long. CDR3 region: CASISPGNNEQFF. CDR3 coding DNA: TGTGCCAGCATCTCACCAGGAAACAATGAGCAGTTCTTC.

Note on this clonotype: The junction departs from germline at one end; a sequencing error may be responsible. V is TRBV12-3 or TRBV12-4 and J is TRBJ2-5; D gene uncertain. The CDR3 spans 11 residues. This CDR3 reads CASSPKEHLHF. The CDR3 DNA reads TGTGCCAGCAGTCCGAAGGAACACCTGCACTTC.

This clonotype was counted a few times. The chain has TRBV6-5 and TRBJ2-5; a weak D match, TRBD1 (6 bases). Germline V CDR1 and CDR2: MNHEY, SVGAGI. The CDR3 contains 13 residues. Trimming left V 9 bases short and J 7 bases short, with 18 bases between. The CDR3 sequence is CASQMTGSGTQYF. The CDR3 DNA reads as TGTGCCAGTCAAATGACAGGTAGTGGGACCCAGTACTTC.

The genes are TRBV5-1 and TRBJ1-1, with D possibly matching TRBD1 (6 bases). The CDR3 length is 14 residues. The V end lost 4 bases, the J end lost 3 bases, and 13 bases lay between the germline ends. Germline CDR1 reads SGHRS; CDR2 reads YFSETQ. CDR3 loop: CASSARGEDTEAFF. The CDR3 DNA is TGCGCCAGCAGCGCCAGGGGTGAGGACACTGAAGCTTTCTTT.

The chain combines TRBV18 with TRBJ1-5, with D perhaps matching TRBD1 (6 bases). The ends were cut back, 2 bases at V and 4 bases at J, with 15 bases in the middle. There are 16 residues in the CDR3. Germline V gene sequence: CDR1 KGHSH, CDR2 LQKENI. CDR3 coding DNA: TGTGCCAGCTCACCAATGGCCGGCAGGGGTAATCAGCCCCAGCATTTT. Protein product: CASSPMAGRGNQPQHF.

The rearrangement uses TRBV7-2 and TRBJ2-5; 12 nucleotides line up with TRBD2. J lost 5 bases, V lost 3 bases, and 4 bases had no gene match. Germline loops: CDR1 SGHTA, CDR2 FQGNSA. The CDR3 is 15 residues long. The CDR3: CASSFAGTSGETQYF. In DNA, the CDR3 is TGTGCCAGCAGCTTCGCCGGGACTAGCGGGGAGACCCAGTACTTC. Full variable domain (missing parts from reference TRBV7-2 and TRBJ2-5): GAGVSQSPSNKVTEKGKDVELRCDPISGHTALYWYRQSLGQGLEFLIYFQGNSAPDKSGLPSDRFSAERTGGSVSTLTIQRTQQEDSAVYLCASSFAGTSGETQYFGPGTRLLVL.

This clonotype was found a few times. The V and J genes are TRBV20-1 and TRBJ2-3; 11 bases fit TRBD2. V was pared by 4 bases and J by 0 bases, with 3 bases of the junction left unmatched. The CDR3 length is 15 residues. CDR1 and CDR2 from the germline V gene are DFQATT and SNEGSKA (reference sequence). The CDR3 sequence is CSAISGRASTDTQYF. The CDR3 DNA reads as TGCAGTGCTATTAGCGGGAGGGCCAGCACAGATACGCAGTATTTT.

This clonotype was seen at least ten times. This chain uses TRBV6-5 with TRBJ2-1; the match to TRBD2 covers 11 bases. The germline gives CDR1 MNHEY, CDR2 SVGAGI. Trimming took 4 bases from V and 1 from J; bases not matched to a gene: 6. The CDR3 covers 17 residues. The CDR3 DNA follows: TGTGCCAGCAGTTCCACTAGCGGGAGTAATTCCTACAATGAGCAGTTCTTC. It translates to CASSSTSGSNSYNEQFF.

The chain uses TRBV18 and TRBJ2-4; the match to TRBD2 covers 10 bases. The length of the CDR3 is 16 residues. Germline V gene sequence: CDR1 KGHSH, CDR2 LQKENI. Trimming at V came to 3 bases and at J to 7 bases, leaving 9 bases not matched to a gene. The CDR3 DNA follows: TGTGCCAGCTCACCCCTGGGGCCTAGCGGGAGTAACATTCAGTACTTC. Translated: CASSPLGPSGSNIQYF. Filled out from reference TRBV18 and TRBJ2-4, the complete variable domain reads NAGVMQNPRHLVRRRGQEARLRCSPMKGHSHVYWYRQLPEEGLKFMVYLQKENIIDESGMPKERFSAEFPKEGPSILRIQQVVRGDSAAYFCASSPLGPSGSNIQYFGAGTRLSVL.

The table lists this clonotype with a few counts. The chain links TRBV12-3 or TRBV12-4 to TRBJ2-7; 8 bases agree with TRBD2. The junction had 8 bases not matched to a gene; V was cut back by 5 bases and J by 2 bases. The CDR3 sequence is 15 residues long. This CDR3 is CASSKTAGVPYEQYF. The CDR3 nucleotides read TGTGCCAGCAGTAAAACAGCGGGAGTCCCCTACGAGCAGTACTTC.

The chain recombines TRBV27 with TRBJ2-7; TRBD2 matches at 10 bases. This CDR3 contains 17 residues. V was pared by 0 bases and J by 0 bases, with 5 bases of the junction left unmatched. Germline CDR1 MNHEY, CDR2 SMNVEV (reference sequence). Here the CDR3 DNA reads TGTGCCAGCAGTTTATCGCCAGCGGGAGGGTCCTCCTACGAGCAGTACTTC. This codes for CASSLSPAGGSSYEQYF.

CDR3 region: CASRDDKPSYNEQFF. Here the CDR3 DNA reads TGTGCCAGCAGAGACGACAAGCCTTCCTACAATGAGCAGTTCTTC. V and J are TRBV25-1 and TRBJ2-1; D call uncertain. The CDR3 has 15 amino acids. The V end lost 6 bases, the J end lost 1 base, and 13 bases lay between the germline ends. CDR1 is MGHDK, CDR2 SYGVNS, per germline.

The V gene is TRBV6-6, the J gene TRBJ2-3; 11 positions agree with TRBD2. V lost 4 bases, J lost 9 bases, and 3 bases stayed unmatched. The germline V gene has CDR1 MNHNY and CDR2 SVGAGI (reference sequence). The CDR3 length is 13 residues. The CDR3 sequence is CASSSLAGVTQYF. Written as DNA, the CDR3 is TGTGCCAGCAGTTCACTAGCGGGAGTCACGCAGTATTTT.

The chain is built from TRBV7-9 and TRBJ2-3; D not certain. The V end lost 1 base, the J end lost 5 bases, and 13 bases lay between the germline ends. The CDR3 has 15 amino acids. The germline V gene has CDR1 SEHNR and CDR2 FQNEAQ (reference sequence). The chain's CDR3 is CASSLGGTAVDTQYF. Written as DNA, the CDR3 is TGTGCCAGCAGCTTAGGGGGAACTGCGGTAGATACGCAGTATTTT.